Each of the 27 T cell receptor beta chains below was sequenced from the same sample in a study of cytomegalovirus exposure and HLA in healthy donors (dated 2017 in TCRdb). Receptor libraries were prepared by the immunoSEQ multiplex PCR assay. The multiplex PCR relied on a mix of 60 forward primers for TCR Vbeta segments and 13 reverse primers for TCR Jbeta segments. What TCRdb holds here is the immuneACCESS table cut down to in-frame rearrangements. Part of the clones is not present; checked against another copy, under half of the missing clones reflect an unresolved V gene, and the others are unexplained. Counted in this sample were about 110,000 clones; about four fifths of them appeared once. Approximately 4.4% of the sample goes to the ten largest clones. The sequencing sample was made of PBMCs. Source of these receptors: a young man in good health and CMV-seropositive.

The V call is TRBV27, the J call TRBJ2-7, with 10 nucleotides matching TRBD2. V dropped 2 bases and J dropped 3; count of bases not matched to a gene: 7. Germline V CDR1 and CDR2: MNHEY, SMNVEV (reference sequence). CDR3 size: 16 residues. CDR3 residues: CASSLISSGGVYEQYF. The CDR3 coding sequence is TGTGCCAGCAGTTTAATATCTAGCGGGGGAGTCTACGAGCAGTACTTC.

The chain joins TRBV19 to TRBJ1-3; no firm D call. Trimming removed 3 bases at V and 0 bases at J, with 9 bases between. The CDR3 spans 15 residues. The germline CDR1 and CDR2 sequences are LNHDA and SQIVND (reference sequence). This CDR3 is CASSIRGNSGNTIYF. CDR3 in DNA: TGTGCCAGTAGTATCAGAGGGAACTCTGGAAACACCATATATTTT.

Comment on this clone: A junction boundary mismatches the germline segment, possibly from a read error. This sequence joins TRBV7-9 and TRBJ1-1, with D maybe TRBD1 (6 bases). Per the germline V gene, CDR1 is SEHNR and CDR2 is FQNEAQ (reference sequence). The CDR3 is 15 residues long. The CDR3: CSSSFPGRGGTEAFF. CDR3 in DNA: TGTTCCAGCAGCTTTCCGGGGAGGGGGGGGACTGAAGCTTTCTTT. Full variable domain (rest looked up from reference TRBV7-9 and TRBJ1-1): DTGVSQNPRHKITKRGQNVTFRCDPISEHNRLYWYRQTLGQGPEFLTYFQNEAQLEKSRLLSDRFSAERPKGSFSTLEIQRTEQGDSAMYLCSSSFPGRGGTEAFFGQGTRLTVV.

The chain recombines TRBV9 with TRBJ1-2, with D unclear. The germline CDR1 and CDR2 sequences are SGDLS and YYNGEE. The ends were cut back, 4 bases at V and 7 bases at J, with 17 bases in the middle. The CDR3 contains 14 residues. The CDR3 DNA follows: TGTGCCAGCAGCCCCCGCACCGGGGATTCTGGCTACACCTTC. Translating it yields CASSPRTGDSGYTF.

The CDR3 region is CASSSVTGVSYNEQFF. The CDR3 nucleotides are TGTGCCAGCAGCTCGGTGACAGGGGTCTCCTACAATGAGCAGTTCTTC. The chain couples TRBV13 to TRBJ2-1; 8 bases are shared with TRBD1. Trimming cost V 4 bases and J 0 bases; bases outside gene matches: 5. Germline V CDR1 and CDR2: PRHDT, FYEKMQ (reference sequence). The CDR3 length is 16 residues. Using reference TRBV13 and TRBJ2-1 for the parts outside the CDR3, the full variable domain is AAGVIQSPRHLIKEKRETATLKCYPIPRHDTVYWYQQGPGQDPQFLISFYEKMQSDKGSIPDRFSAQQFSDYHSELNMSSLELGDSALYFCASSSVTGVSYNEQFFGPGTRLTVL.

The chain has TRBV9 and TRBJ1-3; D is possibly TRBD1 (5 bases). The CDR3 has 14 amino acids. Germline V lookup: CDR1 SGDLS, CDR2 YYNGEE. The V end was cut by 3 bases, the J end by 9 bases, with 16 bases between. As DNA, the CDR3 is TGTGCCAGCAGCGAAAGTGGCAGGGCGGCCACCATATATTTT. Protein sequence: CASSESGRAATIYF.

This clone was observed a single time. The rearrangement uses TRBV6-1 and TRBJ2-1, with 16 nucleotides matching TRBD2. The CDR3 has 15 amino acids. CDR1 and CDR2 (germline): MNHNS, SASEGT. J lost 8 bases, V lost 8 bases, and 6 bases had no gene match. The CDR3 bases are TGTGCCAGCGGCCCCGGGACTAGCGGGGGGGATGAGCAGTTCTTC. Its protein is CASGPGTSGGDEQFF.

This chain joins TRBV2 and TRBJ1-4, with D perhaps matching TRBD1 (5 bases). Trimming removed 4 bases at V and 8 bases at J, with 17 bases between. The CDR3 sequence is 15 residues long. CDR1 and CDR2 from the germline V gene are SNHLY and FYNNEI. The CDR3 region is CASSATQGGHEKLFF. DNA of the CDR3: TGTGCCAGCAGTGCGACCCAGGGAGGGCACGAAAAACTGTTTTTT.

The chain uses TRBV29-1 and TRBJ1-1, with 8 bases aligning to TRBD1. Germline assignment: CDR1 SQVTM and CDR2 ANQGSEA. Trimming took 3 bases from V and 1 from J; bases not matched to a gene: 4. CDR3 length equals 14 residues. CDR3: CSVETGEGNTEAFF. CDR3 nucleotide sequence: TGCAGCGTTGAGACAGGGGAAGGGAACACTGAAGCTTTCTTT.

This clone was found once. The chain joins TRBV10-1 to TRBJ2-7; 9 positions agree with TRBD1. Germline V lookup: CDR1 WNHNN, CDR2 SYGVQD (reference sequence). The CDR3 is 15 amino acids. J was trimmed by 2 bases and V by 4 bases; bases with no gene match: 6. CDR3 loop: CASSGRTGAAYEQYF. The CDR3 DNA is TGCGCCAGCAGTGGGAGGACAGGGGCCGCCTACGAGCAGTACTTC.

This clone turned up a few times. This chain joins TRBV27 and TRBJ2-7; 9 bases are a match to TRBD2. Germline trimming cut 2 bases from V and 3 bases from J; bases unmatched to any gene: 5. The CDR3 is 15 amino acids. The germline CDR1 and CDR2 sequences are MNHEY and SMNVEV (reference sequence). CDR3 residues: CASSLRAGGSYEQYF. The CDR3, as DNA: TGTGCCAGCAGTTTACGAGCGGGGGGCAGCTACGAGCAGTACTTC.

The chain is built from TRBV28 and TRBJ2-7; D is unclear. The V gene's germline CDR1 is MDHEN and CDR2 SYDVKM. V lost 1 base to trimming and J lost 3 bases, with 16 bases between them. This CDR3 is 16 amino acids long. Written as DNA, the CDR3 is TGTGCCAGCAGTTTATTGAGGAGCAAAGCCAACTACGAGCAGTACTTC. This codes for CASSLLRSKANYEQYF.

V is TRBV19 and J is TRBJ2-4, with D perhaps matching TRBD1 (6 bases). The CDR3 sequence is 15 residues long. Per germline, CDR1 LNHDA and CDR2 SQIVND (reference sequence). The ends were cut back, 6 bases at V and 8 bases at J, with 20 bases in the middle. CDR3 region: CASSPSGQEGHIQYF. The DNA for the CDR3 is TGTGCCAGTAGCCCTTCGGGACAAGAGGGCCACATTCAGTACTTC.

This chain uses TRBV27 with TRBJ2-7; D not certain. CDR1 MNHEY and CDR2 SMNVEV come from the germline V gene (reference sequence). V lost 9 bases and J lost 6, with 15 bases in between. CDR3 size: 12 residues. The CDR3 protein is CASGTDLGEQYF. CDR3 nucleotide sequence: TGTGCCAGTGGAACCGACCTAGGCGAGCAGTACTTC.

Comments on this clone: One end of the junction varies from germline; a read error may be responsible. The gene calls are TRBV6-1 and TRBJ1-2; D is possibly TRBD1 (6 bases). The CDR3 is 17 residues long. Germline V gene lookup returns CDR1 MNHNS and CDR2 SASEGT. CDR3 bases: TGTGCCAGCAGTGCGTTATCGGACAGACTTAACTCCTATGGCTACCCCTTC. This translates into CASSALSDRLNSYGYPF.

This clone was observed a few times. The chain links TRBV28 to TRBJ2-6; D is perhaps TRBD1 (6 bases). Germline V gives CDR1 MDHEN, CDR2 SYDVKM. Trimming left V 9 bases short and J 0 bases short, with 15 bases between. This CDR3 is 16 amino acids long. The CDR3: CASNTGQLSGANVLTF. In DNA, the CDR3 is TGTGCCAGTAACACCGGACAGCTCTCTGGGGCCAACGTCCTGACTTTC.

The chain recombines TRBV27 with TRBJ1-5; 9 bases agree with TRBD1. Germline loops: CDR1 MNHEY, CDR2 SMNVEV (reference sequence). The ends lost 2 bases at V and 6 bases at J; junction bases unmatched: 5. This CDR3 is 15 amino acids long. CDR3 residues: CASSLGQGLGQPQHF. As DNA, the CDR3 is TGTGCCAGCAGTTTAGGACAGGGGCTAGGTCAGCCCCAGCATTTT.

The CDR3 DNA follows: TGCGCCAGCAGCCAAGATCCGACAGTTAACTATGGCTACACCTTC. This codes for CASSQDPTVNYGYTF. V and J are TRBV4-1 and TRBJ1-2; tentatively, D is TRBD1 (5 bases). Trimming pared 0 bases from V and 1 base from J, leaving 9 bases between. This CDR3 contains 15 residues. CDR1 and CDR2 (germline): MGHRA, YSYEKL.

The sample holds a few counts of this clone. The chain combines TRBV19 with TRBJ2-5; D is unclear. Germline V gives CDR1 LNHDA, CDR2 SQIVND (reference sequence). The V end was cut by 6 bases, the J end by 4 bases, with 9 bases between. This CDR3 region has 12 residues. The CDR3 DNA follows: TGTGCCAGTAGGCAGGTGGGAGAGACCCAGTACTTC. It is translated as CASRQVGETQYF.

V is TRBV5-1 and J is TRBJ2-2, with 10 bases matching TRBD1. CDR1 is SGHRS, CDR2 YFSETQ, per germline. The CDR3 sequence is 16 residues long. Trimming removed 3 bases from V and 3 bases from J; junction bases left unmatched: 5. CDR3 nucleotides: TGCGCCAGCAGCTCCGGGACAGGGGCCTACACCGGGGAGCTGTTTTTT. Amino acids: CASSSGTGAYTGELFF.

The CDR3 region is CASSATGGPTNEKLFF. In DNA form, the CDR3 reads TGTGCCAGCAGCGCCACAGGGGGCCCAACTAATGAAAAACTGTTTTTT. This rearrangement joins TRBV9 to TRBJ1-4, with 9 bases matching TRBD1. The CDR3 is 16 residues long. Germline lookup yields CDR1 SGDLS and CDR2 YYNGEE. The trim removed 3 bases at V and 0 bases at J, leaving 3 bases unmatched.

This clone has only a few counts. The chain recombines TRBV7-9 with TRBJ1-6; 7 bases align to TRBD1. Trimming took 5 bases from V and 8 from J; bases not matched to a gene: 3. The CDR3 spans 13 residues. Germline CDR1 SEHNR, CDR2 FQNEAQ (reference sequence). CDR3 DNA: TGTGCCAGCAGCCGCACAGGGGATTCACCCCTCCACTTT. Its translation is CASSRTGDSPLHF.

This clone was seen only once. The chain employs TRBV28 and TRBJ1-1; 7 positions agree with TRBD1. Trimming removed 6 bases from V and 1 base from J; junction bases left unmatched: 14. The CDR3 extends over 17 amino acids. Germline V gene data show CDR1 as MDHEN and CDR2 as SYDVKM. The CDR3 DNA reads TGTGCCAGCAGCTCGCCCCTGGGACAGCCTTGGAACACTGAAGCTTTCTTT. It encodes CASSSPLGQPWNTEAFF.

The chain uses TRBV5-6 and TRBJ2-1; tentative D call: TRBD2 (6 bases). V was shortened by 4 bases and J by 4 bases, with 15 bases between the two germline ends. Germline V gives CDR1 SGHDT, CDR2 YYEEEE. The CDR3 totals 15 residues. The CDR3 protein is CASSLPEGQYNEQFF. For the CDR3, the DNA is TGTGCCAGCAGCCTCCCGGAGGGCCAATACAATGAGCAGTTCTTC.

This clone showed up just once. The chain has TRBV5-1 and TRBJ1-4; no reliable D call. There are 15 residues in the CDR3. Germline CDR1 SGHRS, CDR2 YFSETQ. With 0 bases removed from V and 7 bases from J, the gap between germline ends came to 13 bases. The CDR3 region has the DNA TGCGCCAGCAGCTTGGCCTCAAGTTATAGTGAAAAACTGTTTTTT. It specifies CASSLASSYSEKLFF.

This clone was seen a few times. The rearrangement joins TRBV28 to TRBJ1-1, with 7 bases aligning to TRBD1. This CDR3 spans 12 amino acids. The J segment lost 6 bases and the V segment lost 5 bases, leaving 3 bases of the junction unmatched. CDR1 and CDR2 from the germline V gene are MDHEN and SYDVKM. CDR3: CASSRDRAEAFF. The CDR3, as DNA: TGTGCCAGCAGTCGTGACAGGGCTGAAGCTTTCTTT.

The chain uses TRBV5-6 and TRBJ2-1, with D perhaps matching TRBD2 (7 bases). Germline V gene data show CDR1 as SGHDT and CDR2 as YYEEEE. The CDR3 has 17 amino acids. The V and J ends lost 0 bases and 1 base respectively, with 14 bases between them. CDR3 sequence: CASSLGAGRGSYNEQFF. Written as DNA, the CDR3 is TGTGCCAGCAGCTTGGGGGCAGGGAGGGGGTCCTACAATGAGCAGTTCTTC.